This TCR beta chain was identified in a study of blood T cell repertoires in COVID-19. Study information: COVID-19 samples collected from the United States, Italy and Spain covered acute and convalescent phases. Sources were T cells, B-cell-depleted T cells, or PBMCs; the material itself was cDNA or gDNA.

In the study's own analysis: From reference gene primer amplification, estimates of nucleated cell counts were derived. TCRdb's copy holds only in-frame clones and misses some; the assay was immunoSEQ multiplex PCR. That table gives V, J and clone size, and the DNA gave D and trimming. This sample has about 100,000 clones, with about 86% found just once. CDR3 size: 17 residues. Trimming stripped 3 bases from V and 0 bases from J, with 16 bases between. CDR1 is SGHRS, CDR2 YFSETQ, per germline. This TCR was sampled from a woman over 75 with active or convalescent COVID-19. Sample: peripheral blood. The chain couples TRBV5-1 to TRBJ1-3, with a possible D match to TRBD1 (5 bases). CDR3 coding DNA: TGCGCCAGCAGCTCCCAGATCCTTACAGGCTCTGGAAACACCATATATTTT. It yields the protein CASSSQILTGSGNTIYF.